The sequence of this T cell receptor (beta chain) was determined in a study of a mutant IDH1 vaccine in newly diagnosed glioma. Study-wide context: Vaccination was launched 4-6 weeks after radiotherapy alone, or with temozolomide cycles. Radiotherapy, temozolomide, or both had been given previously, and both were given to most.

The time point denotes: week 23, last vaccination. The content of each vaccine dose was 300 ug of mutant IDH1 20-mer peptide, and topical imiquimod accompanied it. The donors' diagnosis was new WHO grade 3 or 4 astrocytoma that was IDH1-mutant and ATRX-lost. The CDR3 extends over 16 amino acids. CDR1 and CDR2 from the germline V gene are LNHDA and SQIVND (reference sequence). With 5 bases removed from V and 1 base from J, the gap between germline ends came to 15 bases. For this clone: Its antigen remains unknown.

The protocol was immunoSEQ multiplex PCR, while the TCRdb copy is restricted to in-frame clones and leaves out a portion. The sample carries roughly 38,000 clones, around 79% recorded once. The V gene is TRBV19, the J gene TRBJ1-5; tentatively, D is TRBD1 (5 bases). This specimen consisted of PBMCs, obtained from a glioma patient whose treatment included an IDH1 peptide vaccine. The TCR sequence derives from a woman in her thirties or forties with glioma. Some clones in this sample may be carry-over from other donors' samples. The DNA for the CDR3 is TGTGCCAGTAGTCCCCACAGGTCGTGGAGCAATCAGCCCCAGCATTTT. As protein: CASSPHRSWSNQPQHF.